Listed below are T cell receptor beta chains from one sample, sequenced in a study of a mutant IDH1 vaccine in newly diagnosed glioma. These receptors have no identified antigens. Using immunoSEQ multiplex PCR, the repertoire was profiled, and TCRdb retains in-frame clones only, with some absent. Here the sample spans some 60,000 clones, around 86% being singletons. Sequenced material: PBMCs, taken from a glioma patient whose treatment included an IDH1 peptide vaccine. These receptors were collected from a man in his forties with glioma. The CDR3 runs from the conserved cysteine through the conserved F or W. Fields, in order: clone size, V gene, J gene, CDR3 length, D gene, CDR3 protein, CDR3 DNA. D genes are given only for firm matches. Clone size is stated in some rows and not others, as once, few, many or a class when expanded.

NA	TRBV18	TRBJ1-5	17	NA	CASSPFPTESSDQPQHF	TGTGCCAGCTCACCATTTCCGACAGAGAGCAGTGATCAGCCCCAGCATTTT
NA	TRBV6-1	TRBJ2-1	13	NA	CASSVVRIDEQFF	TGTGCCAGCAGTGTCGTCAGGATCGATGAGCAGTTCTTC
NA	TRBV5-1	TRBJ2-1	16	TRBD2	CASSGTLAGGYNEQFF	TGCGCCAGCAGCGGGACGCTAGCGGGAGGCTACAATGAGCAGTTCTTC
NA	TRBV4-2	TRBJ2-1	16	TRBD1	CASSQDPGGLGNEQFF	TGTGCCAGCAGCCAAGATCCAGGGGGTTTGGGAAATGAGCAGTTCTTC
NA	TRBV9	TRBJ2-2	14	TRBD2	CASRLAGVTGELFF	TGTGCCAGCAGGCTAGCGGGAGTAACCGGGGAGCTGTTTTTT
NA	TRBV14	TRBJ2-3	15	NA	CASSQDFQGTDTQYF	TGTGCCAGCAGCCAAGATTTCCAGGGCACAGATACGCAGTATTTT
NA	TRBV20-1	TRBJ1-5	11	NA	CSAEGHQPQHF	TGCAGTGCCGAGGGTCATCAGCCCCAGCATTTT
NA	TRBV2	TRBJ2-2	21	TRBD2	CASSDPHTGTSGSGITGELFF	TGTGCCAGCAGTGACCCCCACACCGGGACTAGCGGGAGTGGGATCACCGGGGAGCTGTTTTTT
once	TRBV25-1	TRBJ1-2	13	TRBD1	CASSLGTGVKHTF	TGTGCCAGCAGTTTGGGGACAGGGGTTAAGCACACCTTC
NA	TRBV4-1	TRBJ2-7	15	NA	CASSQGPGPDYEQYF	TGCGCCAGCAGCCAAGGCCCAGGGCCCGACTACGAGCAGTACTTC
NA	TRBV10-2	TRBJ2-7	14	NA	CASSEQLGPNEQYF	TGCGCCAGCAGTGAGCAACTAGGTCCCAACGAGCAGTACTTC